This is a list of T cell receptor beta chains from one sample in a study of T-cell memory formation after mild COVID-19. From the 5' RACE reads, TCRdb called clonotypes with MiXCR, one entry per CDR3 protein. The sample yields around 140,000 distinct CDR3 sequences, 6% to 6.5% seen once. The sequenced sample consisted of PBMCs or a T cell subset sorted from them (not recorded which). The receptor source for this set is an adult woman who had mild COVID-19 (a few samples of this study predate the infection). Cell type and time point are not known. Both conserved end residues are part of each CDR3. Each record gives: clone size, J gene, D gene, V gene, CDR3 protein, CDR3 DNA. D genes are given only for firm matches. Size is omitted from some rows. Given values are once, few, many or a class for expanded clones.

size: few; J: TRBJ2-3; D: TRBD2; V: TRBV14; CDR3: CASSPRRTSGGDTQYF; DNA: TGTGCCAGCAGCCCTAGAAGGACTAGCGGGGGTGATACGCAGTATTTT
size: many; J: TRBJ2-1; D: NA; V: TRBV21-1; CDR3: CASSPRDYLNNEQFF; DNA: TGTGCCAGCAGCCCCCGGGACTACCTGAACAATGAGCAGTTCTTC
size: NA; J: TRBJ2-7; D: NA; V: TRBV20-1; CDR3: CSATRGTYEQYF; DNA: TGCAGTGCTACCAGGGGTACCTACGAGCAGTACTTC
size: NA; J: TRBJ1-6; D: TRBD1; V: TRBV4-3; CDR3: CASSSRGLNSPLHF; DNA: TGCGCCAGCAGCTCAAGGGGGCTTAATTCACCCCTCCACTTT
size: NA; J: TRBJ1-2; D: TRBD1; V: TRBV4-1; CDR3: CASSQEGTGSTYGYTF; DNA: TGCGCCAGCAGCCAAGAAGGGACAGGGTCTACCTATGGCTACACCTTC
size: many; J: TRBJ2-3; D: NA; V: TRBV12-3/TRBV12-4; CDR3: CASRDTAGTDTQYF; DNA: TGTGCCAGCAGAGACACCGCCGGCACAGATACGCAGTATTTT
size: many; J: TRBJ2-1; D: TRBD2; V: TRBV10-3; CDR3: CAISEVLSGTGGEQFF; DNA: TGTGCCATCAGTGAGGTCCTTAGCGGGACCGGGGGTGAGCAGTTCTTC
size: many; J: TRBJ1-2; D: NA; V: TRBV5-1; CDR3: CASSLSGGEDYGYTF; DNA: TGCGCCAGCAGCTTGTCGGGGGGAGAAGACTATGGCTACACCTTC
size: NA; J: TRBJ1-3; D: NA; V: TRBV7-2; CDR3: CASSLGVSNPRGNTIYF; DNA: TGTGCCAGCAGCTTAGGAGTAAGCAATCCGAGAGGAAACACCATATATTTT
size: few; J: TRBJ2-3; D: TRBD2; V: TRBV11-2; CDR3: CASSSGAGGPSTDTQYF; DNA: TGTGCCAGCAGCTCAGGAGCGGGAGGGCCGAGTACAGATACGCAGTATTTT
size: NA; J: TRBJ2-1; D: NA; V: TRBV24-1; CDR3: CATSDSGRYGYNEQFF; DNA: TGTGCCACCAGTGATTCGGGACGGTACGGGTACAATGAGCAGTTCTTC
size: many; J: TRBJ1-1; D: TRBD1; V: TRBV11-2; CDR3: CASSLVGQGLNTEAFF; DNA: TGTGCCAGCAGCTTAGTAGGACAGGGGTTGAACACTGAAGCTTTCTTT
size: few; J: TRBJ2-7; D: TRBD2; V: TRBV4-3; CDR3: CASSQDWASGVYEQYF; DNA: TGCGCCAGCAGCCAAGATTGGGCTAGCGGGGTCTACGAGCAGTACTTC
size: many; J: TRBJ2-7; D: TRBD1; V: TRBV18; CDR3: CASSPGQGPYEQYF; DNA: TGTGCCAGCAGTCCCGGACAGGGGCCCTACGAGCAGTACTTC
size: few; J: TRBJ2-7; D: TRBD1; V: TRBV5-1; CDR3: CASRSWTGPTYEQYF; DNA: TGCGCCAGCAGGTCTTGGACAGGGCCAACCTACGAGCAGTACTTC
size: few; J: TRBJ1-2; D: NA; V: TRBV4-1; CDR3: CASSQAGLGGYGYTF; DNA: TGCGCCAGCAGCCAAGCGGGCCTGGGAGGCTATGGCTACACCTTC
size: many; J: TRBJ2-6; D: NA; V: TRBV20-1; CDR3: CSGRGSGANVLTF; DNA: TGCAGTGGTAGGGGCTCAGGGGCCAACGTCCTGACTTTC
size: few; J: TRBJ2-3; D: TRBD2; V: TRBV24-1; CDR3: CATSDRTSGRVTDTQYF; DNA: TGTGCCACCAGTGATCGGACTAGCGGGAGAGTGACAGATACGCAGTATTTT
size: NA; J: TRBJ2-7; D: TRBD1; V: TRBV6-1; CDR3: CASNGAGGYEQYF; DNA: TGTGCCAGCAACGGGGCAGGGGGCTACGAGCAGTACTTC
size: many; J: TRBJ2-5; D: TRBD2; V: TRBV27; CDR3: CASSLRTSGGPPQETQYF; DNA: TGTGCCAGCAGTCTCAGGACTAGCGGGGGGCCTCCCCAAGAGACCCAGTACTTC
size: NA; J: TRBJ1-1; D: NA; V: TRBV19; CDR3: CASSIRGDRTEAFF; DNA: TGTGCCAGTAGTATACGGGGCGATCGCACTGAAGCTTTCTTT
size: many; J: TRBJ1-3; D: TRBD1; V: TRBV12-3/TRBV12-4; CDR3: CASRERQGQGNTIYF; DNA: TGTGCCAGCAGGGAAAGACAGGGGCAGGGAAACACCATATATTTT
size: many; J: TRBJ2-1; D: NA; V: TRBV7-9; CDR3: CASSEGLIAPLDNEQFF; DNA: TGTGCCAGCAGCGAAGGACTAATCGCCCCCTTGGACAATGAGCAGTTCTTC
size: NA; J: TRBJ2-4; D: NA; V: TRBV12-3/TRBV12-4; CDR3: CASRRDTAKNIQYF; DNA: TGTGCCAGCAGGAGGGACACAGCCAAAAACATTCAGTACTTC
size: NA; J: TRBJ2-3; D: TRBD2; V: TRBV4-2; CDR3: CASSPQRGGLTDTQYF; DNA: TGTGCCAGCAGCCCTCAGCGGGGGGGCCTAACAGATACGCAGTATTTT
size: NA; J: TRBJ1-1; D: NA; V: TRBV20-1; CDR3: CSALGGPNTEAFF; DNA: TGCAGTGCATTGGGAGGGCCGAACACTGAAGCTTTCTTT
size: NA; J: TRBJ1-2; D: TRBD1; V: TRBV6-5; CDR3: CASRKDRAYGYTF; DNA: TGTGCCAGCAGAAAGGACAGGGCTTATGGCTACACCTTC
size: many; J: TRBJ2-2; D: NA; V: TRBV12-5; CDR3: CASGSALTAATGELFF; DNA: TGTGCTAGTGGTTCGGCGCTGACAGCGGCCACCGGGGAGCTGTTTTTT
size: once; J: TRBJ2-1; D: NA; V: TRBV5-1; CDR3: CASRFGEFEQFF; DNA: TGCGCCAGCCGTTTTGGGGAATTTGAGCAGTTCTTC
size: many; J: TRBJ2-2; D: NA; V: TRBV7-2; CDR3: CASSPHPGQTGELFF; DNA: TGTGCCAGCAGCCCCCACCCGGGTCAAACCGGGGAGCTGTTTTTT
size: NA; J: TRBJ1-3; D: NA; V: TRBV9; CDR3: CASSVGGGVISGNTIYF; DNA: TGTGCCAGCAGCGTAGGAGGAGGGGTCATCTCTGGAAACACCATATATTTT
size: NA; J: TRBJ1-5; D: NA; V: TRBV4-3; CDR3: CASSPDLWGNQPQHF; DNA: TGCGCCAGCAGCCCGGACCTTTGGGGCAATCAGCCCCAGCATTTT
size: NA; J: TRBJ1-1; D: NA; V: TRBV2; CDR3: CASSDGLNTEAFF; DNA: TGTGCCAGCAGTGATGGATTGAACACTGAAGCTTTCTTT
size: NA; J: TRBJ1-5; D: NA; V: TRBV20-1; CDR3: CSARGGNNQPQHF; DNA: TGCAGTGCTAGGGGGGGGAACAATCAGCCCCAGCATTTT
size: NA; J: TRBJ2-3; D: TRBD1; V: TRBV28; CDR3: CASSSTQGLGTDTQYF; DNA: TGTGCCAGCAGTTCAACACAGGGGCTGGGCACAGATACGCAGTATTTT
size: many; J: TRBJ2-7; D: TRBD1; V: TRBV12-3/TRBV12-4; CDR3: CASSLSGTAFYEQYF; DNA: TGTGCCAGCAGTCTATCCGGGACAGCGTTCTACGAGCAGTACTTC
size: many; J: TRBJ1-1; D: TRBD1; V: TRBV18; CDR3: CASSPRTGTDEAFF; DNA: TGTGCCAGCTCACCTCGGACAGGGACCGATGAAGCTTTCTTT
size: NA; J: TRBJ2-7; D: NA; V: TRBV19; CDR3: CASSINSGGRIEQYF; DNA: TGTGCCAGTAGCATCAATAGCGGCGGGCGTATCGAGCAGTACTTC